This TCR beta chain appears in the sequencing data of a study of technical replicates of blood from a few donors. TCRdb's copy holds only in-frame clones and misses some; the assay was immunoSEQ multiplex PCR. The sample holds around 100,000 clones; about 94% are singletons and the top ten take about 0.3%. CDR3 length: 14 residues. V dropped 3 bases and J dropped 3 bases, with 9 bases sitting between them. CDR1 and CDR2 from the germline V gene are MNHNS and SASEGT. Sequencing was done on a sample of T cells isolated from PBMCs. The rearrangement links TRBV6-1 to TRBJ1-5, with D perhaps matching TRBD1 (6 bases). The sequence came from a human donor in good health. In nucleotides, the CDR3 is TGTGCCAGCAGTGATCAGGGGCCCAATCAGCCCCAGCATTTT. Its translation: CASSDQGPNQPQHF.